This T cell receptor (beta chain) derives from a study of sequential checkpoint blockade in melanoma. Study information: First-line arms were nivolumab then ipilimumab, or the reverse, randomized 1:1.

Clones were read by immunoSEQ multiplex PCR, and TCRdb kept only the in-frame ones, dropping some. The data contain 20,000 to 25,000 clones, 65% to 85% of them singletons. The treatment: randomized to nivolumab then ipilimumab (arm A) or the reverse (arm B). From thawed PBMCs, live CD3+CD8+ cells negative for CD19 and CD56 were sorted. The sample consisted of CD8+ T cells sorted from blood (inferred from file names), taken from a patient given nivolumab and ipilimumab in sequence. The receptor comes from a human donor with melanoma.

This chain's CDR3 is CASSTEGGWGLANEQFF. In DNA form, the CDR3 reads TGTGCCAGTAGTACAGAGGGTGGATGGGGGCTCGCCAATGAGCAGTTCTTC. V and J are TRBV19 and TRBJ2-1; maybe TRBD1 (6 bases). The CDR3 is 17 residues long. V shed 4 bases and J shed 6 bases, with 22 bases lying between them. The V gene's germline CDR1 is LNHDA and CDR2 SQIVND (reference sequence).